This TCR beta chain was profiled in a study of CD8+CD57+ T cells in acquired aplastic anemia. Study background: When averaged, DNA from sorted CD4+ and CD8+ cells came to 3.2 ug. Broader study findings: CD8+ Simpson's diversity did not differ significantly between patients and controls. The study identified roughly 29 CD8+ CDR3 sequences shared by patients and controls.

Genomic DNA, serving as template, underwent TCR beta VDJ and CDR3 profiling. A single record per CDR3 protein comes from TCRdb applying MiXCR to the reads. The sample carries approximately 250,000 distinct CDR3 sequences, roughly 82% recorded once. Whoever was chosen for sequencing had shown CD8+CD57+ cell expansion by flow cytometry. Every one of the patients had aplastic anemia (severe, acquired). V was shortened by 4 bases and J by 7 bases, with 20 bases between the two germline ends. The CDR3 sequence is 15 residues long. In germline, CDR1 is SGDLS, CDR2 YYNGEE. As for this clonotype: Its matching antigen is unknown.

The clonotype originates from a human donor with aplastic anemia. The chain employs TRBV9 and TRBJ1-1; D unresolved. Source material: sorted CD4+, CD8+, or CD8+CD57+ T cells (not recorded which) from PBMCs. CDR3 amino acids: CASSPAGRPNDEAFF. The DNA for the CDR3 is TGTGCCAGCAGCCCCGCAGGCAGACCCAACGATGAAGCTTTCTTT.